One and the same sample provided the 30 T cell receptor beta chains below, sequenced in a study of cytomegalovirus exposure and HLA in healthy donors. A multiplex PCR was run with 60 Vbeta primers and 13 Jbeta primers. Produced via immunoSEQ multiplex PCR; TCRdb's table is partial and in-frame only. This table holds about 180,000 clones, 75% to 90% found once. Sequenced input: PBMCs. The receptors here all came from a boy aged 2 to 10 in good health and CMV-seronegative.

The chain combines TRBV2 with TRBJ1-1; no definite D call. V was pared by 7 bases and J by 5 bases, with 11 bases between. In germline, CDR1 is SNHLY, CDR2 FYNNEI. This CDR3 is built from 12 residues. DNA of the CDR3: TGTGCCAGCACCCTGGACTGGACTGAAGCTTTCTTT. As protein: CASTLDWTEAFF.

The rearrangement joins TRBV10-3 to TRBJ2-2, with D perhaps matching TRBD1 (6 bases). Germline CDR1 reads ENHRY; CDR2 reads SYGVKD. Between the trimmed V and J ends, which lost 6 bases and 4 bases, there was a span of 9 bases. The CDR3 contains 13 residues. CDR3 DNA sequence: TGTGCCATCAGGACAGGCAGCACCGGGGAGCTGTTTTTT. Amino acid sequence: CAIRTGSTGELFF.

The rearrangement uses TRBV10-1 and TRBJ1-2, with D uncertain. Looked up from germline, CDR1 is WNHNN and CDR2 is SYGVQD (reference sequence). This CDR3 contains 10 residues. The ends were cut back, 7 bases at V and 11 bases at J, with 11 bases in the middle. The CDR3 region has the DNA TGCGCCAGCAAAACGACGGGGTACACCTTC. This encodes CASKTTGYTF.

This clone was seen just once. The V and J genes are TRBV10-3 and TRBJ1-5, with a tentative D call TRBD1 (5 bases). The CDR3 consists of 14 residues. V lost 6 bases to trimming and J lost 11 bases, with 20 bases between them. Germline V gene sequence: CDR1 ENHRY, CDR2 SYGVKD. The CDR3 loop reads CAISPNLGEGSQHF. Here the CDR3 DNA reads TGTGCCATCAGCCCCAACTTAGGGGAGGGATCCCAGCATTTT.

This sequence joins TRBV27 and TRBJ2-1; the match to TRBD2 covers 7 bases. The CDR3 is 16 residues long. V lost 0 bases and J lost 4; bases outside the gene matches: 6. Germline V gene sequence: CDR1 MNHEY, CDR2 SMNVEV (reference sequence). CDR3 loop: CASSLSAGEAYNEQFF. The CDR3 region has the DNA TGTGCCAGCAGTTTATCTGCGGGAGAGGCATACAATGAGCAGTTCTTC.

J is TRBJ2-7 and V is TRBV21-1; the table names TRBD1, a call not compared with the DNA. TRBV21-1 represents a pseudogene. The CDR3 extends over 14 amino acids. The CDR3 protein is CASSKGREPYEQYF. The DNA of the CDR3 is TGTGCCAGCAGCAAAGGCAGGGAACCCTACGAGCAGTACTTC.

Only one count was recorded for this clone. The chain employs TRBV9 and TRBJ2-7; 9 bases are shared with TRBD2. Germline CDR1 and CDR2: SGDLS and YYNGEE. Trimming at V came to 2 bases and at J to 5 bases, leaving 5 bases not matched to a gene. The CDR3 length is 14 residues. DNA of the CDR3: TGTGCCAGCAGCGTTGGGACTAGCCCCCACGAGCAGTACTTC. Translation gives CASSVGTSPHEQYF.

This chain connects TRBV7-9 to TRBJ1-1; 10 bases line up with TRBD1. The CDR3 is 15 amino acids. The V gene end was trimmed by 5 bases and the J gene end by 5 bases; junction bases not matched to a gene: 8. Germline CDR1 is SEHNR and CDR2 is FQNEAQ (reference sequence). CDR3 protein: CASSPRTGGVTEAFF. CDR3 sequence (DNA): TGTGCCAGCAGCCCCCGGACAGGGGGGGTGACTGAAGCTTTCTTT. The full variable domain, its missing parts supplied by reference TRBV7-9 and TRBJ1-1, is DTGVSQNPRHKITKRGQNVTFRCDPISEHNRLYWYRQTLGQGPEFLTYFQNEAQLEKSRLLSDRFSAERPKGSFSTLEIQRTEQGDSAMYLCASSPRTGGVTEAFFGQGTRLTVV.

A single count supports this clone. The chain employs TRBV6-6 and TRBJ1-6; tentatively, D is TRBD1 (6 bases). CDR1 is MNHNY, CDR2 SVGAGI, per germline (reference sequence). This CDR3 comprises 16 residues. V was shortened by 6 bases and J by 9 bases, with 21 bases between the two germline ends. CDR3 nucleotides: TGTGCCAGCAGCCTCCCGGGGGCGGGGAGGGTTTCACCCCTCCACTTT. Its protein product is CASSLPGAGRVSPLHF.

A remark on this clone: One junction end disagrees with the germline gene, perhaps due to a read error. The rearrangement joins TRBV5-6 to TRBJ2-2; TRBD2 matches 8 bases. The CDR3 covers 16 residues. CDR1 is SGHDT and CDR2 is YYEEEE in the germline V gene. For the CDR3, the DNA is TGTGCCAGCAGCTTGATGGCGGGGGGCGCCCCCGGGGAGTTGTTTTTT. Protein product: CASSLMAGGAPGELFF.

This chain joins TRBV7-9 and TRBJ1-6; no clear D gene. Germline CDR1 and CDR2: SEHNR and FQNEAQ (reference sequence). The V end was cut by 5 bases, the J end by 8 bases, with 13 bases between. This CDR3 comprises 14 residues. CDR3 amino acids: CASSEERWDSPLHF. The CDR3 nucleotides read TGTGCCAGCAGCGAGGAGCGGTGGGATTCACCCCTCCACTTT.

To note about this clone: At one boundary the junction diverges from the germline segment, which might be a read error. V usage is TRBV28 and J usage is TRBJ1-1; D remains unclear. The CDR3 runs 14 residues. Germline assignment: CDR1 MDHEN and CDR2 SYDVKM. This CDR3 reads CASSSSYQVTGAFF. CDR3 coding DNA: TGTGCCAGCAGTTCCTCTTATCAGGTCACTGGAGCTTTCTTT.

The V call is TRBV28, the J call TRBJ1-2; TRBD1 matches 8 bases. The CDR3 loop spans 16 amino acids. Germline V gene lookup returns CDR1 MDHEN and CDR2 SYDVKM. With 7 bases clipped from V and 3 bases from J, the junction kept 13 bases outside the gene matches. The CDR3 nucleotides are TGTGCCAGCAAGGGGGGGACAGGAAAGTATCACTATGGCTACACCTTC. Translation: CASKGGTGKYHYGYTF.

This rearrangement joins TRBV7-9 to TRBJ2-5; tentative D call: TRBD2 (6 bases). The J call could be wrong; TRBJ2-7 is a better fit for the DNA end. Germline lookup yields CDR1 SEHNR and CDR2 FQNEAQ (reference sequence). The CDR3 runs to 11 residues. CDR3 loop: CASSSGDEQYF. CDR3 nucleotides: TGTGCCAGCAGCTCGGGGGACGAGCAGTACTTC.

The CDR3 sequence: CASSLADIDGAGLGLEQYF. In nucleotides, the CDR3 is TGCGCCAGCAGCTTGGCGGACATTGATGGGGCGGGGCTGGGGCTCGAGCAGTACTTC. The chain is built from TRBV5-1 and TRBJ2-7; D possibly corresponds to TRBD2 (6 bases). Germline CDR1 is SGHRS and CDR2 is YFSETQ. The CDR3 is 19 amino acids. The V and J ends lost 0 bases and 6 bases respectively, with 28 bases between them. Drawing the rest from reference TRBV5-1 and TRBJ2-7, the complete variable domain is KAGVTQTPRYLIKTRGQQVTLSCSPISGHRSVSWYQQTPGQGLQFLFEYFSETQRNKGNFPGRFSGRQFSNSRSEMNVSTLELGDSALYLCASSLADIDGAGLGLEQYFGPGTRLTVT.

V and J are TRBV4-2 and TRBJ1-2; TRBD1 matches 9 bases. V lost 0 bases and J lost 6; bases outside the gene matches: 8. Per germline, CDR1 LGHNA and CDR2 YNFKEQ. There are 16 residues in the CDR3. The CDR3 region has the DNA TGTGCCAGCAGCCAAGACAGACAGGGGGATTTAGATGGCTACACCTTC. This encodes CASSQDRQGDLDGYTF.

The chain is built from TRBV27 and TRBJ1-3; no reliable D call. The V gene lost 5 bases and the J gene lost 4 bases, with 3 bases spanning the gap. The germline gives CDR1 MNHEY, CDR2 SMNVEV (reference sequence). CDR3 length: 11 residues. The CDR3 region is CASSQGNTIYF. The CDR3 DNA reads TGTGCCAGCAGTCAGGGAAACACCATATATTTT.

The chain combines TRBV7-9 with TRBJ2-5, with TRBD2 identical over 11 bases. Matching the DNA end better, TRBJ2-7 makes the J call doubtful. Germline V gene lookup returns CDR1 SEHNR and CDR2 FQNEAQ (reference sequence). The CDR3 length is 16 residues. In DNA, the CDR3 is TGTGCCAGCAGCTCCACGACTAGCGGGATCCGCTACGAGCAGTACTTC. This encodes CASSSTTSGIRYEQYF.

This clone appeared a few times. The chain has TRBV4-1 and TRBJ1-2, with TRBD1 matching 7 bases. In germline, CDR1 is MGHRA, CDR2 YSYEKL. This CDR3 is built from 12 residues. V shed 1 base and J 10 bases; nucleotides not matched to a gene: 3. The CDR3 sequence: CASSQVRGSYTF. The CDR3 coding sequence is TGCGCCAGCAGCCAAGTCAGGGGGTCCTACACCTTC.

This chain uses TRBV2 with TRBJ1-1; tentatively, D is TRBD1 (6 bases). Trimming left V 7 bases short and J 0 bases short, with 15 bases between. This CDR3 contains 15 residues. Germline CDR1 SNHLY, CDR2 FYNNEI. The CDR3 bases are TGTGCCAGCAAATACAGGGTCCTAATGAACACTGAAGCTTTCTTT. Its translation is CASKYRVLMNTEAFF.

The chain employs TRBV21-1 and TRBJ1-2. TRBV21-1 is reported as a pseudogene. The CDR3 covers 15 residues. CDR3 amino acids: CASSKGPRGFRGYTF. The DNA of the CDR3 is TGTGCCAGCAGCAAAGGACCTCGAGGGTTTAGAGGCTACACCTTC.

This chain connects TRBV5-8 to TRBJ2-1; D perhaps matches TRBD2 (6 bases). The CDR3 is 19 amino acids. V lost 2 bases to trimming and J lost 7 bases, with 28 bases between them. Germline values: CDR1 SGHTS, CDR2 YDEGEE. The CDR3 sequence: CASSLMTPEGAAAGNEQFF. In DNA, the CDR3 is TGTGCCAGCAGCTTAATGACACCGGAGGGAGCAGCAGCAGGAAATGAGCAGTTCTTC. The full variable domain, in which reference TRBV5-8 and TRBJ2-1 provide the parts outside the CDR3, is EAGVTQSPTHLIKTRGQQATLRCSPISGHTSVYWYQQALGLGLQFLLWYDEGEERNRGNFPPRFSGRQFPNYSSELNVNALELEDSALYLCASSLMTPEGAAAGNEQFFGPGTRLTVL.

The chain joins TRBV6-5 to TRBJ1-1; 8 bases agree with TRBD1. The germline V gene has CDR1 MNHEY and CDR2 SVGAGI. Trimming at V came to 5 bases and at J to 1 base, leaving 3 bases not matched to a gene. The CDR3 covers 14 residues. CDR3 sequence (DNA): TGTGCCAGCAGTGATGACAGGGGGAACACTGAAGCTTTCTTT. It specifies CASSDDRGNTEAFF.

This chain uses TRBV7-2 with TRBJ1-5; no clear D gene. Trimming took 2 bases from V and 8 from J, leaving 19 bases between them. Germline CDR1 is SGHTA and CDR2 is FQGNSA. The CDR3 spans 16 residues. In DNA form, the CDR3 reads TGTGCCAGCAGCTTAAGGCGGCGGATCCGCCGCGAGCCCCAGCATTTT. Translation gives CASSLRRRIRREPQHF.

CDR3 bases: TGCGCCAGCAGCTTGGACCTAGCGGGAGATGACTACGAGCAGTACTTC. Residues: CASSLDLAGDDYEQYF. This chain links TRBV5-1 with TRBJ2-5; 10 bases align to TRBD2. Judging by the DNA end, TRBJ2-7 fits better; the J call may be wrong. Per the germline V gene, CDR1 is SGHRS and CDR2 is YFSETQ. This CDR3 comprises 16 residues.

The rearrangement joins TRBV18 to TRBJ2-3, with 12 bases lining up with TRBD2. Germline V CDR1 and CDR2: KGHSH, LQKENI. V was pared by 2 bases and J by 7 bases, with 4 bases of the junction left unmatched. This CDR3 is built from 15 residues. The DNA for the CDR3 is TGTGCCAGCTCACCAGCTAGCGGGGGGGCTAATACGCAGTATTTT. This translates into CASSPASGGANTQYF.

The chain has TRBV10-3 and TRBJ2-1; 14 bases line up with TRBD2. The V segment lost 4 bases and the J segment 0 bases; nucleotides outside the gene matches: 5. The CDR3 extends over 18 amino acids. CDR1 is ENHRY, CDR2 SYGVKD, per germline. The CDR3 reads CAISGRGLAGDSYNEQFF. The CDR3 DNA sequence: TGTGCCATCAGTGGACGGGGACTAGCGGGAGACTCCTACAATGAGCAGTTCTTC.

The CDR3 loop reads CASSVGLGGGGHYGYTF. DNA for the CDR3: TGTGCCAGCAGTGTTGGCCTGGGAGGGGGTGGACACTATGGCTACACCTTC. The chain has TRBV6-1 and TRBJ1-2, with a weak D call TRBD1 (6 bases). CDR1 is MNHNS, CDR2 SASEGT, per germline. Trimming removed 4 bases from V and 3 bases from J, with 21 bases in between. CDR3 length: 17 residues.

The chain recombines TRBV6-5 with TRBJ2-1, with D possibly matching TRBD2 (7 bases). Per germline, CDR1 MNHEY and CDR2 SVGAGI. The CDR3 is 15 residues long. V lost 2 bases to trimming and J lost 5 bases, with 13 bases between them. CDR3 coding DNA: TGTGCCAGCAGTTACGGGGCGGGGGCGGACAATGAGCAGTTCTTC. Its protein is CASSYGAGADNEQFF.

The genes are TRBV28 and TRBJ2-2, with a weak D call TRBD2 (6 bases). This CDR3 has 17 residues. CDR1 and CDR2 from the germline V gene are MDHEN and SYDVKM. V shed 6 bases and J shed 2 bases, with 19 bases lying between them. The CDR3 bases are TGTGCCAGCAGCCTACTTCCGGGACTGACCAACACCGGGGAGCTGTTTTTT. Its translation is CASSLLPGLTNTGELFF. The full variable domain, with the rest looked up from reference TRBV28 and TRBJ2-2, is DVKVTQSSRYLVKRTGEKVFLECVQDMDHENMFWYRQDPGLGLRLIYFSYDVKMKEKGDIPEGYSVSREKKERFSLILESASTNQTSMYLCASSLLPGLTNTGELFFGEGSRLTVL.